These 3 T cell receptor beta chains were all obtained from the same sample, sequenced in a study of molecular identifiers for immune sequencing clone quantification. TCRdb passed the PCR reads through MiXCR, listing each CDR3 protein once. Here the sample spans around 40,000 distinct CDR3 sequences, about 19% being singletons. The specimen was naive CD8+ T cells from blood, with Jurkat cell RNA spiked in. The subset is: FACS-sorted CD8+CD4-CCR7+CD45RA+ naive T cells. These receptors came from a human donor in good health. Some libraries in this study had Jurkat cell RNA spiked in.

This clonotype was observed many times. The gene calls are TRBV29-1 and TRBJ2-1, with D tentatively TRBD1 or TRBD2 (5 bases each). V dropped 8 bases and J dropped 10 bases, with 15 bases sitting between them. The CDR3 spans 11 residues. The germline gives CDR1 SQVTM, CDR2 ANQGSEA. CDR3 amino acids: CSPQSGAEQFF. CDR3 nucleotides: TGCAGCCCCCAGTCCGGGGCAGAGCAGTTCTTC.

V gene TRBV29-1 combines with J gene TRBJ2-7; 8 nucleotides align to TRBD1. The V segment lost 6 bases and the J segment 0 bases; nucleotides outside the gene matches: 4. Germline CDR1 and CDR2: SQVTM and ANQGSEA. The CDR3 totals 13 residues. The CDR3 loop is CSVVGQVSYEQYF. The CDR3 region has the DNA TGCAGCGTCGTGGGACAGGTCTCCTACGAGCAGTACTTC.

This clonotype was seen repeatedly, ten times or more. The chain joins TRBV12-3 or TRBV12-4 to TRBJ2-3, with 8 nucleotides matching TRBD2. V lost 10 bases to trimming and J lost 0 bases; unmatched junction nucleotides: 6. The CDR3 covers 14 residues. The CDR3 nucleotides read TGTGCCACCTCCGGGGGGGGCAGCACAGATACGCAGTATTTT. It yields the protein CATSGGGSTDTQYF.